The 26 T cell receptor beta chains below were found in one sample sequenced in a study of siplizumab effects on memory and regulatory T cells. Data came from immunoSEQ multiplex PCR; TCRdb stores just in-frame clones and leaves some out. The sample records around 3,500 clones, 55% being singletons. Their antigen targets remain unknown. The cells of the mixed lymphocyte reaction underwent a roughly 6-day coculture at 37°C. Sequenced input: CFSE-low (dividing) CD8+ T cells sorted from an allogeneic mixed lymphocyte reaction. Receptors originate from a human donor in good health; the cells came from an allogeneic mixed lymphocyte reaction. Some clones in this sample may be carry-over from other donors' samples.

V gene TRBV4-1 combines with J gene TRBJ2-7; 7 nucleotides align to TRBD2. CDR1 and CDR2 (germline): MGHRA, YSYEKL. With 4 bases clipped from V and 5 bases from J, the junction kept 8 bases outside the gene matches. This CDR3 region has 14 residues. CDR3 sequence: CASSRRSSGDEQYF. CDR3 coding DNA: TGCGCCAGCAGCCGGAGGTCTAGCGGAGACGAGCAGTACTTC.

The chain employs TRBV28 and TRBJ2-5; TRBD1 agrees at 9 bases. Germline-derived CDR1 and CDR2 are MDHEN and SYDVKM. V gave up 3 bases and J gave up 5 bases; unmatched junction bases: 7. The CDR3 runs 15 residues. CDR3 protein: CASSFYRGLGETQYF. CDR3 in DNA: TGTGCCAGCAGTTTCTACAGGGGGCTCGGGGAGACCCAGTACTTC. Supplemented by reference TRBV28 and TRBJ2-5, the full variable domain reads DVKVTQSSRYLVKRTGEKVFLECVQDMDHENMFWYRQDPGLGLRLIYFSYDVKMKEKGDIPEGYSVSREKKERFSLILESASTNQTSMYLCASSFYRGLGETQYFGPGTRLLVL.

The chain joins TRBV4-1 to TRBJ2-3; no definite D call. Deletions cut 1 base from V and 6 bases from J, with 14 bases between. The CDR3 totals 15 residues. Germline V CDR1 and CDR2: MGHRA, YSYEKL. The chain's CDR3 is CASSQAFPRADTQYF. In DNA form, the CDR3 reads TGCGCCAGCAGCCAAGCATTTCCCCGGGCGGATACGCAGTATTTT.

CDR3 region: CASSESGEETQYF. The CDR3 DNA reads TGCGCCAGCAGTGAGTCGGGGGAAGAGACCCAGTACTTC. The gene calls are TRBV10-1 and TRBJ2-5; TRBD1 or TRBD2 may be the D gene (5 bases each). Germline CDR1 reads WNHNN; CDR2 reads SYGVQD (reference sequence). V was clipped by 0 bases and J by 3 bases, with 5 bases between them. CDR3 length: 13 amino acids.

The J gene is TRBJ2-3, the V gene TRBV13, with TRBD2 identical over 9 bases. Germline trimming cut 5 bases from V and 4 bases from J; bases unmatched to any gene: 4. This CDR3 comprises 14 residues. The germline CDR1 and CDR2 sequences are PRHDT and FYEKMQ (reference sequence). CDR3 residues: CASSEGLASDTQYF. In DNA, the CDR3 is TGTGCCAGCAGCGAAGGACTAGCGTCAGATACGCAGTATTTT.

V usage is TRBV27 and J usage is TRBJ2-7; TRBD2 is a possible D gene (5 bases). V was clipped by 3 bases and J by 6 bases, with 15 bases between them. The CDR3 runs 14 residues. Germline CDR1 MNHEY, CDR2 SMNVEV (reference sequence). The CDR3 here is CASSLGGGGSEQYF. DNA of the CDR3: TGTGCCAGCAGTTTGGGTGGAGGCGGATCCGAGCAGTACTTC.

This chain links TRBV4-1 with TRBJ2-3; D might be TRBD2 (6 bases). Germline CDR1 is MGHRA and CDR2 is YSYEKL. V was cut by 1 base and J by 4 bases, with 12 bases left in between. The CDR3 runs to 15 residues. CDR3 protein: CASSQVRLGADTQYF. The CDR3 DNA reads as TGCGCCAGCAGCCAAGTTCGACTAGGCGCAGATACGCAGTATTTT.

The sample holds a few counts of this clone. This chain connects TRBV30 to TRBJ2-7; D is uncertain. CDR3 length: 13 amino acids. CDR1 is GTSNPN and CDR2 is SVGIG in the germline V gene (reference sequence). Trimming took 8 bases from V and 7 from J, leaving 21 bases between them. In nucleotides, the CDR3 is TGTGCCGTTGGGAAGGCAGCCGCTGGGGAGCAGTACTTC. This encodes CAVGKAAAGEQYF.

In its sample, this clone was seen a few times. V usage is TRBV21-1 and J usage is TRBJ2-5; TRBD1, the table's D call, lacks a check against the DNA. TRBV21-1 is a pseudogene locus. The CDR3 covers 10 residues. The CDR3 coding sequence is TGTGCCAGCAGCCCAGGAACCCAGTACTTC. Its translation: CASSPGTQYF.

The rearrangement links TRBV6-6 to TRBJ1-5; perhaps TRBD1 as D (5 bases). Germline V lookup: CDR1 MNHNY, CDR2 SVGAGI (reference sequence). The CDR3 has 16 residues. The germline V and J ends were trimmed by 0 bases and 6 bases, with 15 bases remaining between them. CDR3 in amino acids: CASSYSIAGRGQPQHF. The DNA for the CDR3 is TGTGCCAGCAGTTACTCGATAGCAGGGCGAGGTCAGCCCCAGCATTTT.

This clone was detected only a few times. Here the CDR3 reads CASSQEGIGNTEAFF. In DNA form, the CDR3 reads TGCGCCAGCAGCCAAGAAGGGATAGGGAACACTGAAGCTTTCTTT. This rearrangement joins TRBV4-1 to TRBJ1-1; unclear D gene. The CDR3 spans 15 residues. V lost 0 bases and J lost 1, with 9 bases in between. Germline V gene sequence: CDR1 MGHRA, CDR2 YSYEKL.

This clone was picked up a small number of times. The CDR3 region has the DNA TGTGCCAGTAGTATAGGGATGGATACGCAGTATTTT. Translating it yields CASSIGMDTQYF. This rearrangement joins TRBV19 to TRBJ2-3; D uncertain. The CDR3 has 12 residues. V gave up 1 base and J gave up 6 bases, with 5 bases separating them. CDR1 is LNHDA and CDR2 is SQIVND in the germline V gene (reference sequence).

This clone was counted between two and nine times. CDR3 nucleotides: TGCGCCAGCAGCCAATTTCAGGGAAGTACCGGGGAGCTGTTTTTT. Translated, it gives CASSQFQGSTGELFF. The chain couples TRBV4-1 to TRBJ2-2; a weak D match, TRBD1 (5 bases). Trimming removed 2 bases from V and 5 bases from J, with 12 bases in between. This CDR3 region has 15 residues. Germline-derived CDR1 and CDR2 are MGHRA and YSYEKL.

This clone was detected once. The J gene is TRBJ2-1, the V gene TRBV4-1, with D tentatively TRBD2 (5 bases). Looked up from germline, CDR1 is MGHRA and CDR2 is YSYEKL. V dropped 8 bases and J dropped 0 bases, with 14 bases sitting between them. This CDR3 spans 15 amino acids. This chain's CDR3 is CASQSWLASYNEQFF. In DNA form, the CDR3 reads TGCGCCAGCCAATCCTGGCTAGCCTCCTACAATGAGCAGTTCTTC.

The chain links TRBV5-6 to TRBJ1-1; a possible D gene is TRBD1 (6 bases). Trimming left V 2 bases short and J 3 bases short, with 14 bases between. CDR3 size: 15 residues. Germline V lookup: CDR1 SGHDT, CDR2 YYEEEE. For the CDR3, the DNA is TGTGCCAGCAGCTTAAGGACAGAGGTAGACACTGAAGCTTTCTTT. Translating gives CASSLRTEVDTEAFF.

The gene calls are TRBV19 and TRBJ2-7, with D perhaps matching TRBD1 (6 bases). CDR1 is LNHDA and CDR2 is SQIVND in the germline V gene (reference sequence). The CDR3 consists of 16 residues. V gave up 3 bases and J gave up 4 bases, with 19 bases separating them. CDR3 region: CASSILTGQTPYEQYF. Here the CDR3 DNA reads TGTGCCAGTAGTATCCTAACAGGGCAAACCCCTTACGAGCAGTACTTC.

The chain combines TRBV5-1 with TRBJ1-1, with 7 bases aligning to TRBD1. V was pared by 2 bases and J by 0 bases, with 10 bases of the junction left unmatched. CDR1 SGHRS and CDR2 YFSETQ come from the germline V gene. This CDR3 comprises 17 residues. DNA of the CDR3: TGCGCCAGCAGCTTCGTAGGACAGGTCGGGATGAACACTGAAGCTTTCTTT. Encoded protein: CASSFVGQVGMNTEAFF. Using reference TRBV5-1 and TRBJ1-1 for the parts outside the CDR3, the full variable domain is KAGVTQTPRYLIKTRGQQVTLSCSPISGHRSVSWYQQTPGQGLQFLFEYFSETQRNKGNFPGRFSGRQFSNSRSEMNVSTLELGDSALYLCASSFVGQVGMNTEAFFGQGTRLTVV.

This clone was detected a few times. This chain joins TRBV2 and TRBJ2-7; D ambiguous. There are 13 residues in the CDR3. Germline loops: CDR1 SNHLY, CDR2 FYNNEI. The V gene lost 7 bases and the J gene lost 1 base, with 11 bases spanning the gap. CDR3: CASTSRESYEQYF. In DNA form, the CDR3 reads TGTGCCAGCACCTCGAGAGAGTCCTACGAGCAGTACTTC.

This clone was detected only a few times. This chain's CDR3 is CASSLRDSANEQYF. The DNA for the CDR3 is TGTGCCAGCAGCCTTAGGGACAGCGCAAACGAGCAGTACTTC. J is TRBJ2-7 and V is TRBV27, with 7 nucleotides matching TRBD1. Germline V gives CDR1 MNHEY, CDR2 SMNVEV (reference sequence). Unmatched junction bases numbered 10, after V lost 6 bases and J lost 5 bases. This CDR3 comprises 14 residues.

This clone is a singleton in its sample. CDR3 residues: CASSLGVNTEAFF. Written as DNA, the CDR3 is TGTGCCAGCAGCTTGGGGGTGAACACTGAAGCTTTCTTT. The chain combines TRBV5-5 with TRBJ1-1; D is uncertain. This CDR3 region has 13 residues. V was cut by 0 bases and J by 0 bases, with 3 bases left in between. Germline loops: CDR1 SGHKS, CDR2 YYEKEE (reference sequence).

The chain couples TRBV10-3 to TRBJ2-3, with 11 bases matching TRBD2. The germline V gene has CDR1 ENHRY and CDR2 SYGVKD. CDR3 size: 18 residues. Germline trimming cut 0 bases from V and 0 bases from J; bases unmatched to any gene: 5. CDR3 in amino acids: CAISESGLAATSTDTQYF. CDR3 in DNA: TGTGCCATCAGTGAGTCGGGACTAGCGGCCACTAGCACAGATACGCAGTATTTT.

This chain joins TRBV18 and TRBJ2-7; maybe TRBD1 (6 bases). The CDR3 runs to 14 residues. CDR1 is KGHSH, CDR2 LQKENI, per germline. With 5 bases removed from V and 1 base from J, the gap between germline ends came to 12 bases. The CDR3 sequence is CASSYNGQSYEQYF. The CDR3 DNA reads TGTGCCAGCTCATACAACGGACAGTCCTACGAGCAGTACTTC.

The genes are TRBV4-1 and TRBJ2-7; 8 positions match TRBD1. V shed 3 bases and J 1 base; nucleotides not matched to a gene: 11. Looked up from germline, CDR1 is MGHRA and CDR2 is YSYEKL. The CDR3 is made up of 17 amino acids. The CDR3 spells CASSQLTGTGYSYEQYF. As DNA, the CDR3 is TGCGCCAGCAGCCAGTTGACCGGGACAGGTTATTCCTACGAGCAGTACTTC.

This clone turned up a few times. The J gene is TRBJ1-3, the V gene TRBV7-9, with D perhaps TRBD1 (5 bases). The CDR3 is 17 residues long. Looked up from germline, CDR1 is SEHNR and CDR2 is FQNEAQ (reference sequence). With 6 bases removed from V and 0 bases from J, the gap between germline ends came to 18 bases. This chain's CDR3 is CASRSLGLPHSGNTIYF. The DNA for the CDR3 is TGTGCCAGCAGGTCCCTGGGACTGCCACACTCTGGAAACACCATATATTTT.

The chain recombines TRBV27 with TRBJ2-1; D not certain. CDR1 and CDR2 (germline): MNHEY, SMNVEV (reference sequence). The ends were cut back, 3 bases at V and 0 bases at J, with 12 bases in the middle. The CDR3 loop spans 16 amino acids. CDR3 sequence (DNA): TGTGCCAGCAGTTTGAGCTCGTTGAGCTCCTACAATGAGCAGTTCTTC. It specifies CASSLSSLSSYNEQFF.

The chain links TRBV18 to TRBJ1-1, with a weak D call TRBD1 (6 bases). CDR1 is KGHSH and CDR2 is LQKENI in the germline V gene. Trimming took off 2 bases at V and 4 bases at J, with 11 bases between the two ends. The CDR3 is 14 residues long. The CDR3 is CASSPLRGATEAFF. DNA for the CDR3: TGTGCCAGCTCACCATTGAGGGGGGCCACTGAAGCTTTCTTT. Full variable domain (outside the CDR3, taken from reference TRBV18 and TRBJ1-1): NAGVMQNPRHLVRRRGQEARLRCSPMKGHSHVYWYRQLPEEGLKFMVYLQKENIIDESGMPKERFSAEFPKEGPSILRIQQVVRGDSAAYFCASSPLRGATEAFFGQGTRLTVV.